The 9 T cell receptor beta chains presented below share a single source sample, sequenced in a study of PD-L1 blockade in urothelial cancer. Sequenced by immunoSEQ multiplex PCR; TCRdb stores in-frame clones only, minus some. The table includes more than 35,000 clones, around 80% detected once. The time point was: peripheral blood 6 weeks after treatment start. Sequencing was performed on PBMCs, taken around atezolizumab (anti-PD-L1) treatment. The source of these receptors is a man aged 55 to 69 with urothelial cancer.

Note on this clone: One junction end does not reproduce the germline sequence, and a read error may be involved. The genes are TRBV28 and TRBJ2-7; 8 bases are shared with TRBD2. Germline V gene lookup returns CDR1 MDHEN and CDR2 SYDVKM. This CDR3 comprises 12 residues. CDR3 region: CASRGPGGKDDF. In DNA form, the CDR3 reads TGTGCCAGCAGGGGCCCGGGAGGGAAAGATGACTTC.

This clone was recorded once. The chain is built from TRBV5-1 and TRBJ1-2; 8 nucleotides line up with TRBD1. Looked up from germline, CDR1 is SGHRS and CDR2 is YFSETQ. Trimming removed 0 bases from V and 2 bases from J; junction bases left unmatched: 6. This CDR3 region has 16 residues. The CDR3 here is CASSLDGAGGNYGYTF. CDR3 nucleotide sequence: TGCGCCAGCAGCTTGGATGGAGCAGGGGGCAACTATGGCTACACCTTC.

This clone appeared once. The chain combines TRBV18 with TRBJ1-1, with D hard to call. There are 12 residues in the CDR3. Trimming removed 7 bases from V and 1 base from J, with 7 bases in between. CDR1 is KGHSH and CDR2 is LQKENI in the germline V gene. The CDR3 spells CASYRENTEAFF. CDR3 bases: TGTGCCAGCTACCGGGAGAACACTGAAGCTTTCTTT.

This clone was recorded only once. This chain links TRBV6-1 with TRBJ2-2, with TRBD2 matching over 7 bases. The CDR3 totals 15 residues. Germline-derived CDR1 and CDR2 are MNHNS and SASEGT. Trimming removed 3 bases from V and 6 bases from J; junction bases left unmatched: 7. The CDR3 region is CASSDLQRDAGELFF. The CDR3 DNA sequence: TGTGCCAGCAGTGACCTCCAGCGGGACGCCGGGGAGCTGTTTTTT.

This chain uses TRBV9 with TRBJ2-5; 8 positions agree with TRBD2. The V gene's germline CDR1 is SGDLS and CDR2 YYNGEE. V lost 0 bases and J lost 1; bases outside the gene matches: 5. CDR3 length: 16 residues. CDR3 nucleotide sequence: TGTGCCAGCAGCGTAGATGGTAGCGGGGCCCAAGAGACCCAGTACTTC. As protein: CASSVDGSGAQETQYF.

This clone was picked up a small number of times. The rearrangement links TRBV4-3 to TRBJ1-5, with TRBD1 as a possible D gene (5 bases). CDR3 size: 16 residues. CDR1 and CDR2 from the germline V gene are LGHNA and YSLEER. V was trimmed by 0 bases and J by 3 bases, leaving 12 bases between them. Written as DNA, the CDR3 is TGCGCCAGCAGCCAAGATACACAGGTCACCAATCAGCCCCAGCATTTT. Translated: CASSQDTQVTNQPQHF.

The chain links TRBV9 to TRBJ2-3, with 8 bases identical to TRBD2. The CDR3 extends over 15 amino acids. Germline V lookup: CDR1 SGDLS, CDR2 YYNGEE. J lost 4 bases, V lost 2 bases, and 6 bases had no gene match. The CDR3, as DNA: TGTGCCAGCAGCGTTAGCGGGACCCCGGCAGATACGCAGTATTTT. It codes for CASSVSGTPADTQYF.

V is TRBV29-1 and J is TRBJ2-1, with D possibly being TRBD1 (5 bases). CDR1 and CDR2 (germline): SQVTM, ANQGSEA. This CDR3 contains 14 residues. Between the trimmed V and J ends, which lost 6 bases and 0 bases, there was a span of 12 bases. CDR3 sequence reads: CSVDRLSSYNEQFF. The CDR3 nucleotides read TGCAGCGTAGACAGACTCTCCTCCTACAATGAGCAGTTCTTC.

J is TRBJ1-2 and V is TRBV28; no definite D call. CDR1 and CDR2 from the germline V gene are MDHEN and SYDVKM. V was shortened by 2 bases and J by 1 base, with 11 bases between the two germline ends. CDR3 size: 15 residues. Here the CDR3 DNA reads TGTGCCAGCAGTTTAATCGCCGGGAATAACTATGGCTACACCTTC. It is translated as CASSLIAGNNYGYTF.